These 25 T cell receptor beta chains originate from one sample sequenced in a study of technical replicates of blood from four donors. Repertoires were generated with immunoSEQ multiplex PCR, while TCRdb's copy carries only in-frame clones and drops some. The table records 65,000 to 80,000 clones, under 98% of them present only once. The material sequenced was T cells isolated from PBMCs. These receptors originate from a human donor in good health.

V usage is TRBV28 and J usage is TRBJ1-2; D call uncertain. Trimming took 9 bases from V and 8 from J, leaving 13 bases between them. Germline assignment: CDR1 MDHEN and CDR2 SYDVKM. This CDR3 is 11 amino acids long. The CDR3 bases are TGTGCCAGTAACGGCGGTCTCGGCTACACCTTC. Amino acid sequence: CASNGGLGYTF.

As DNA, the CDR3 is TGTGCCAGCAGCTTATCAGGGAACACTGAAGCTTTCTTT. This codes for CASSLSGNTEAFF. The chain employs TRBV7-6 and TRBJ1-1; no definite D call. The CDR3 runs to 13 residues. The germline V gene has CDR1 SGHVS and CDR2 FNYEAQ. V gave up 2 bases and J gave up 1 base, with 5 bases separating them.

The chain links TRBV5-4 to TRBJ2-1; 7 bases map to TRBD1. Unmatched junction bases numbered 14, after V lost 1 base and J lost 4 bases. CDR3 size: 18 residues. The V gene's germline CDR1 is SGHNT and CDR2 YYREEE (reference sequence). CDR3 in amino acids: CASSLFFKVDRAYNEQFF. The CDR3 coding sequence is TGTGCCAGCAGCTTGTTTTTCAAGGTCGACAGGGCTTACAATGAGCAGTTCTTC.

This chain connects TRBV4-1 to TRBJ2-7; weak D call: TRBD1 (5 bases). CDR3 size: 15 residues. Germline V lookup: CDR1 MGHRA, CDR2 YSYEKL. V was clipped by 4 bases and J by 3 bases, with 16 bases between them. The CDR3 sequence: CASSLAEGQGYEQYF. The CDR3 DNA reads TGCGCCAGCAGCCTGGCCGAAGGTCAGGGCTACGAGCAGTACTTC.

This sequence joins TRBV7-2 and TRBJ2-1, with D possibly being TRBD1 (5 bases). Trimming shortened V by 1 base and J by 0 bases, and 10 bases separated the two germline ends. CDR1 is SGHTA and CDR2 is FQGNSA in the germline V gene. The CDR3 is made up of 16 amino acids. The CDR3 sequence is CASSLVGRGSYNEQFF. The CDR3 region has the DNA TGTGCCAGCAGCTTAGTGGGTAGGGGCTCCTACAATGAGCAGTTCTTC.

The rearrangement uses TRBV7-3 and TRBJ2-7, with D maybe TRBD1 (6 bases). The V gene lost 5 bases and the J gene lost 4 bases, with 12 bases spanning the gap. CDR1 and CDR2 (germline): SGHTA, FQGTGA. This CDR3 has 13 residues. The CDR3 loop reads CASSLKGGYEQYF. CDR3 nucleotide sequence: TGTGCCAGCAGCCTTAAAGGGGGATACGAGCAGTACTTC.

The CDR3 DNA sequence: TGCAGCGTTGGCATGCGGAACACCGGGGAGCTGTTTTTT. Translated, it gives CSVGMRNTGELFF. The chain recombines TRBV29-1 with TRBJ2-2; no reliable D call. Trimming took off 4 bases at V and 1 base at J, with 7 bases between the two ends. This CDR3 contains 13 residues. Germline loops: CDR1 SQVTM, CDR2 ANQGSEA.

The table lists this clone with a count of one. The V call is TRBV6-1, the J call TRBJ1-5; 9 nucleotides agree with TRBD1. Germline values: CDR1 MNHNS, CDR2 SASEGT. The CDR3 spans 14 residues. J gave up 4 bases and V 11 bases, and 9 bases lay outside the gene matches. Here the CDR3 reads CAAEDRGNNQPQHF. DNA of the CDR3: TGTGCCGCCGAGGACAGGGGAAATAATCAGCCCCAGCATTTT.

Only one count was recorded for this clone. V is TRBV19 and J is TRBJ1-3, with D unresolved. The CDR3 loop spans 14 amino acids. Germline CDR1 is LNHDA and CDR2 is SQIVND (reference sequence). Trimming removed 2 bases at V and 1 base at J, with 6 bases between. The CDR3 region is CASSIRDSGNTIYF. In nucleotides, the CDR3 is TGTGCCAGTAGTATACGAGATTCTGGAAACACCATATATTTT. Full variable domain (outside the CDR3, taken from reference TRBV19 and TRBJ1-3): DGGITQSPKYLFRKEGQNVTLSCEQNLNHDAMYWYRQDPGQGLRLIYYSQIVNDFQKGDIAEGYSVSREKKESFPLTVTSAQKNPTAFYLCASSIRDSGNTIYFGEGSWLTVV.

This rearrangement joins TRBV5-1 to TRBJ1-1; no reliable D call. Between the trimmed V and J ends, which lost 2 bases and 8 bases, there was a span of 10 bases. The CDR3 runs to 12 residues. Germline lookup yields CDR1 SGHRS and CDR2 YFSETQ. CDR3 region: CASSFSGQEAFF. The CDR3 DNA follows: TGCGCCAGCAGCTTCAGTGGGCAGGAAGCTTTCTTT.

DNA of the CDR3: TGTGCCAGCAATGGTGGGGGGATGAACACTGAAGCTTTCTTT. The encoded protein is CASNGGGMNTEAFF. The chain has TRBV5-4 and TRBJ1-1; D is possibly TRBD1 (5 bases). The germline V gene encodes CDR1 SGHNT and CDR2 YYREEE (reference sequence). This CDR3 contains 14 residues. Trimming left V 6 bases short and J 0 bases short, with 12 bases between.

The V and J genes are TRBV13 and TRBJ2-7; 16 bases agree with TRBD2. Losses at the gene ends were 4 bases for V and 6 bases for J; bases not matched to a gene: 12. Germline V gives CDR1 PRHDT, CDR2 FYEKMQ (reference sequence). The CDR3 totals 18 residues. The CDR3 loop is CASSSGLAGGVNSREQYF. CDR3 nucleotide sequence: TGTGCCAGCAGCTCGGGACTAGCGGGAGGGGTTAACTCCCGCGAGCAGTACTTC.

V usage is TRBV11-2 and J usage is TRBJ2-7, with 9 bases aligning to TRBD2. The J segment lost 3 bases and the V segment lost 0 bases, leaving 6 bases of the junction unmatched. Germline lookup yields CDR1 SGHAT and CDR2 FQNNGV. The CDR3 sequence is 16 residues long. CDR3 region: CASSLDVSGRDYEQYF. Here the CDR3 DNA reads TGTGCCAGCAGCTTAGATGTTAGCGGGAGAGACTACGAGCAGTACTTC.

The CDR3 sequence: CASSRRTGGNQPQHF. The CDR3 DNA reads as TGTGCCAGCAGCCGTCGGACAGGGGGCAATCAGCCCCAGCATTTT. J is TRBJ1-5 and V is TRBV7-2; TRBD1 matches 9 bases. With 5 bases clipped from V and 2 bases from J, the junction kept 4 bases outside the gene matches. The germline gives CDR1 SGHTA, CDR2 FQGNSA. The CDR3 length is 15 residues.

The chain has TRBV30 and TRBJ2-1; 10 positions match TRBD1. Trimming took 4 bases from V and 5 from J; bases not matched to a gene: 5. Germline V gives CDR1 GTSNPN, CDR2 SVGIG (reference sequence). CDR3 length equals 14 residues. CDR3 in DNA: TGTGCCTGGAACCCGGGACAGGGGCACAATGAGCAGTTCTTC. It codes for CAWNPGQGHNEQFF. Together with reference TRBV30 and TRBJ2-1, the CDR3 gives the full variable domain: SQTIHQWPATLVQPVGSPLSLECTVEGTSNPNLYWYRQAAGRGLQLLFYSVGIGQISSEVPQNLSASRPQDRQFILSSKKLLLSDSGFYLCAWNPGQGHNEQFFGPGTRLTVL.

CDR3 DNA sequence: TGCAGCGGGTTCACCGGGACAGCCATCTATGGCTACACCTTC. Its translation: CSGFTGTAIYGYTF. The chain couples TRBV29-1 to TRBJ1-2, with 7 bases lining up with TRBD1. V lost 7 bases and J lost 4; bases outside the gene matches: 12. The CDR3 runs to 14 residues. CDR1 is SQVTM and CDR2 is ANQGSEA in the germline V gene.

The chain employs TRBV14 and TRBJ2-1; 7 positions agree with TRBD1. The germline CDR1 and CDR2 sequences are SGHDN and FVKESK. The ends lost 2 bases at V and 0 bases at J; junction bases unmatched: 10. The CDR3 covers 18 residues. The CDR3 here is CASSQIGGLQSSYNEQFF. The CDR3 nucleotides are TGTGCCAGCAGCCAAATAGGGGGCCTTCAGAGCTCCTACAATGAGCAGTTCTTC.

V usage is TRBV30 and J usage is TRBJ2-7; possible D gene TRBD1, 6 bases. The CDR3 runs 17 residues. Germline V gene lookup returns CDR1 GTSNPN and CDR2 SVGIG (reference sequence). V shed 0 bases and J shed 3 bases, with 21 bases lying between them. CDR3 coding DNA: TGTGCCTGGAGTGTAGGGGTGGGGGCTAGTGGCAACTACGAGCAGTACTTC. Its protein is CAWSVGVGASGNYEQYF.

The chain is built from TRBV7-9 and TRBJ2-3; D is uncertain. Deletions cut 1 base from V and 0 bases from J, with 8 bases between. The CDR3 is made up of 15 amino acids. Germline V CDR1 and CDR2: SEHNR, FQNEAQ (reference sequence). This CDR3 reads CASSLVPVSTDTQYF. In DNA, the CDR3 is TGTGCCAGCAGCTTAGTTCCGGTGAGCACAGATACGCAGTATTTT.

V usage is TRBV6-4 and J usage is TRBJ1-3; possible D gene TRBD1, 6 bases. The V end was cut by 8 bases, the J end by 0 bases, with 23 bases between. This CDR3 is 18 amino acids long. CDR1 and CDR2 from the germline V gene are MRHNA and SNTAGT. In DNA form, the CDR3 reads TGTGCCAGCTCTCAGGGGTTCCCTTCGGGAAGCTCTGGAAACACCATATATTTT. As protein: CASSQGFPSGSSGNTIYF.

This sequence joins TRBV6-5 and TRBJ2-5, with 9 bases identical to TRBD1. The germline V gene encodes CDR1 MNHEY and CDR2 SVGAGI. Unmatched junction bases numbered 8, after V lost 5 bases and J lost 4 bases. The CDR3 is 15 amino acids. The CDR3 region has the DNA TGTGCCAGCAGTAGGGACAGGGTTTCCAGAGAGACCCAGTACTTC. Translated, it gives CASSRDRVSRETQYF.

The chain uses TRBV7-6 and TRBJ1-5; 7 bases are shared with TRBD1. CDR1 is SGHVS, CDR2 FNYEAQ, per germline. This CDR3 is 14 amino acids long. V was pared by 5 bases and J by 5 bases, with 6 bases of the junction left unmatched. CDR3 region: CASSRTGSDQPQHF. CDR3 bases: TGTGCCAGCAGCCGGACAGGCTCCGATCAGCCCCAGCATTTT.

The chain combines TRBV27 with TRBJ1-5; D is perhaps TRBD1 (6 bases). There are 17 residues in the CDR3. In germline, CDR1 is MNHEY, CDR2 SMNVEV (reference sequence). Trimming pared 0 bases from V and 2 bases from J, leaving 14 bases between. This CDR3 reads CASSLSPGEMGNQPQHF. The CDR3 nucleotides are TGTGCCAGCAGTTTATCTCCAGGGGAAATGGGCAATCAGCCCCAGCATTTT.

This sequence joins TRBV7-6 and TRBJ2-1, with 7 bases matching TRBD2. Germline lookup yields CDR1 SGHVS and CDR2 FNYEAQ. The CDR3 is 15 amino acids. Trimming at V came to 5 bases and at J to 6 bases, leaving 10 bases not matched to a gene. The CDR3 protein is CASSRGAGVPNEQFF. Written as DNA, the CDR3 is TGTGCCAGCAGCCGCGGGGCGGGAGTTCCCAATGAGCAGTTCTTC.

The chain employs TRBV6-6 and TRBJ1-4; 10 nucleotides agree with TRBD1. The CDR3 spans 14 residues. The V gene's germline CDR1 is MNHNY and CDR2 SVGAGI (reference sequence). Trimming at V came to 7 bases and at J to 8 bases, leaving 7 bases not matched to a gene. This chain's CDR3 is CASIRDRGLEKLFF. CDR3 bases: TGTGCCAGCATCCGGGACAGGGGCCTCGAAAAACTGTTTTTT.